This entry lists 14 T cell receptor beta chains sequenced from one sample in a study of T cells expressing NK-cell markers. Reprocessing the 5' RACE reads, TCRdb reports a single entry for every CDR3 protein and omits DNA. Its clone listing holds hundreds of thousands of distinct CDR3 sequences. Sequencing was performed on blood T cells: a sorted CD56 or NKG2C T cell subset, CD4+ or CD8+ T cells, or bulk PBMC T cells (not recorded which). The source is a woman between 18 and 69 years old in good health.

V gene TRBV20-1 combines with J gene TRBJ2-5; no DNA is available, so the TRBD2 call from TCRdb remains unchecked. Germline V CDR1 and CDR2: DFQATT, SNEGSKA (reference sequence). CDR3 length: 12 residues. The CDR3 loop is CSVEGLQETQYF.

The chain carries TRBV12-3 or TRBV12-4 and TRBJ2-5; TCRdb's D call, TRBD2, is unchecked because there is no DNA. The CDR3 is 17 residues long. CDR3 in amino acids: CASSLPSGGFGGETQYF.

V gene TRBV7-9 combines with J gene TRBJ2-2; TCRdb reports TRBD1, a call that lacks DNA to check it against. The CDR3 runs to 15 residues. CDR1 is SEHNR and CDR2 is FQNEAQ in the germline V gene (reference sequence). The CDR3 sequence: CASSPGQGNTGELFF.

The chain links TRBV12-3 or TRBV12-4 to TRBJ1-5; the D gene TCRdb calls, TRBD1, cannot be checked with no DNA. The CDR3 is made up of 16 amino acids. CDR3 residues: CASSFQGGAGNQPQHF.

The chain uses TRBV12-3 or TRBV12-4 and TRBJ1-4; the D call from TCRdb, TRBD1, cannot be confirmed without DNA. The CDR3 is 15 residues long. Here the CDR3 reads CASSLFPGAREKLFF.

The CDR3 reads CASRTGLQETQYF. The chain links TRBV12-3 or TRBV12-4 to TRBJ2-5; the D gene TCRdb calls, TRBD1, cannot be checked with no DNA. This CDR3 contains 13 residues.

The chain employs TRBV20-1 and TRBJ1-1; TCRdb gives TRBD1 as the D gene, but with no DNA this cannot be confirmed. The CDR3 runs 13 residues. The V gene's germline CDR1 is DFQATT and CDR2 SNEGSKA (reference sequence). CDR3 in amino acids: CSASAGANTEAFF.

The gene calls are TRBV3-1 and TRBJ2-2; there is no DNA to check the TCRdb D call of TRBD2. This CDR3 comprises 18 residues. Germline loops: CDR1 LGHDT, CDR2 YNNKEL (reference sequence). The CDR3 spells CASSPMLLPLALGGELFF.

The gene calls are TRBV12-3 or TRBV12-4 and TRBJ2-7. The CDR3 runs to 11 residues. CDR3 loop: CASSLGVWQYF.

The V call is TRBV28, the J call TRBJ2-3; there is no DNA to check the TCRdb D call of TRBD2. Germline-derived CDR1 and CDR2 are MDHEN and SYDVKM. CDR3 length equals 16 residues. This CDR3 is CASSLIGGSRSDTQYF.

The rearrangement uses TRBV12-3 or TRBV12-4 and TRBJ2-2; the D call of TRBD2 rests on TCRdb alone, since no DNA is present to check it. This CDR3 is built from 17 residues. CDR3 residues: CASSYALAGINTGELFF.

CDR3 sequence: CSVEGSGNTDTQYF. The rearrangement joins TRBV29-1 to TRBJ2-3. The CDR3 spans 14 residues. Germline CDR1 and CDR2: SQVTM and ANQGSEA.

The chain employs TRBV7-8 and TRBJ2-1; TCRdb's D call of TRBD1 is untestable without DNA. Germline CDR1 reads SGHVS; CDR2 reads FQNEAQ. This CDR3 has 16 residues. The CDR3 here is CASSLAGTGNYNEQFF.

The V gene is TRBV2, the J gene TRBJ2-1; TCRdb's D gene call, TRBD1, goes unchecked for lack of DNA. This CDR3 contains 14 residues. Germline CDR1 and CDR2: SNHLY and FYNNEI. Here the CDR3 reads CASSPWGVPDEQFF.